This T cell receptor (beta chain) was sequenced during a study of T-cell reconstitution after alpha-beta-depleted transplantation in children. The study, taken as a whole, reports: It was reported that alpha-beta T cells came from several hundred expanded graft clones (about two months after transplant). Newly produced T cells mostly accounted for T-cell counts and diversity one year post-transplant.

Concerning this clonotype: Its specificity is unknown.

Molecular barcoding with unique molecular identifiers was used for the TCRbeta library. TCRdb reprocessed the PCR reads with MiXCR, giving one entry per CDR3 protein. The sample holds about 290,000 distinct CDR3 sequences, around 10% seen once. Germline values: CDR1 KGHSH, CDR2 LQKENI. The ends were cut back, 2 bases at V and 3 bases at J, with 8 bases in the middle. This CDR3 is built from 14 residues. This chain connects TRBV18 to TRBJ1-5; D gene uncertain. The clonotype originates from a boy younger than two with acute myeloid leukemia, due to receive a stem cell transplant. Specimen: PBMCs, collected before TCRalphabeta/CD19-depleted stem cell transplant. CDR3 region: CASSPGNHNQPQHF. The CDR3 nucleotides read TGTGCCAGCTCACCAGGAAATCACAATCAGCCCCAGCATTTT.